This T cell receptor beta chain is drawn from a study of CD4 and CD8 cells across lung adenocarcinoma regions. The patients had localized lung adenocarcinoma, a non-small cell subtype. In TCRdb, the PCR reads were re-called with MiXCR into one record per CDR3 protein. Seen here are under 4,500 distinct CDR3 sequences, roughly three fifths observed once, and the top ten hold 16%. Worth noting for this clonotype: The junction differs from germline at one of its ends, possibly a read error.

The CDR3 runs 16 residues. Looked up from germline, CDR1 is MNHNS and CDR2 is SASEGT. Sequences were obtained from CD4+ T cells from the center of a lung tumor. The rearrangement uses TRBV6-1 and TRBJ2-3; 10 positions match TRBD1. The TCR sequence derives from a male donor with lung adenocarcinoma. The CD4 and CD8 labels of this study may be unreliable. This CDR3 is CASQIKGGTGADTQYF. The CDR3 region has the DNA TGTGCCAGCCAAATCAAGGGGGGGACAGGGGCAGATACGCAGTATTTC.